The rows below give T cell receptor beta chains drawn from one sample of a study of shared clonotypes between healthy human individuals. Sequenced by immunoSEQ multiplex PCR; TCRdb stores in-frame clones only, minus some. The sample gives hundreds of thousands of clones, approximately 96% of which show up once; 0.11% is in the top ten. Sequencing used naive CD8+ T cells sorted from blood. The receptors come from a woman in her thirties in good health. CDR3s include the opening cysteine and the closing phenylalanine or tryptophan. The D gene is left open where the match is weak. Size values are once, few and many counts, or a class for expanded clones, and some rows have none.

>-|-|TRBV9|TRBJ2-3
TGTGCCAGCAGCGACCCCTTGACGGGATCAGTGTCAGATACGCAGTATTTT
CASSDPLTGSVSDTQYF
>-|-|TRBV6-1|TRBJ1-5
TGTGCCAGCAGTGATCTTGGCCCGCCCCAGCATTTT
CASSDLGPPQHF
>-|-|TRBV30|TRBJ1-5
TGTGCCTGGAGAGAACCGGGTCTTAGCAATCAGCCCCAGCATTTT
CAWREPGLSNQPQHF
>-|-|TRBV28|TRBJ2-1
TGTGCCAGCAGTTTATTCTATCACAATGAGCAGTTCTTC
CASSLFYHNEQFF
>-|few|TRBV6-1|TRBJ1-1
TGTGCCATGAGGACCTCGAACACTGAAGCTTTCTTT
CAMRTSNTEAFF
>TRBD2|-|TRBV29-1|TRBJ2-1
TGCAGCGTTGTCTTAGCGGGAGCAGGGAATGAGCAGTTCTTC
CSVVLAGAGNEQFF
>TRBD1|-|TRBV19|TRBJ1-5
TGTGCCAGTAGTATTGACAGGGATAGCAATCAGCCCCAGCATTTT
CASSIDRDSNQPQHF
>TRBD2|-|TRBV10-1|TRBJ2-3
TGCGCCAGCAGTGAGCTAGCGGGAGACACAGATACGCAGTATTTT
CASSELAGDTDTQYF
>-|-|TRBV7-8|TRBJ2-7
TGTGCCAGCAGCCCTCGGGCTAGCCCGGGGGAGCAGTACTTC
CASSPRASPGEQYF
>TRBD1|-|TRBV29-1|TRBJ1-3
TGCAGCGTTAGACAGGGTAATGCTGGAAACACCATATATTTT
CSVRQGNAGNTIYF
>-|-|TRBV5-1|TRBJ2-2
TGCGCCAGCAGCCCTCGTCCCTCCGAGGGCACCGGGGAGCTGTTTTTT
CASSPRPSEGTGELFF
>-|-|TRBV27|TRBJ2-3
TGTGCCTCCGCCCGTGGTGGGCCTGATACGCAGTATTTT
CASARGGPDTQYF
>TRBD1|-|TRBV7-9|TRBJ2-1
TGTGCCAGCAGCTCAATCCCGGGACAGGGTGTTAACGGTGAGCAGTTCTTC
CASSSIPGQGVNGEQFF
>-|-|TRBV19|TRBJ1-4
TGTGCCAGTAGTATCCAGGGGTCAACTAATGAAAAACTGTTTTTT
CASSIQGSTNEKLFF
>-|-|TRBV5-6|TRBJ1-1
TGTGCCAGCAGCTTGTGGAGGTCAGGTTATTCGGGGAACACTGAAGCTTTCTTT
CASSLWRSGYSGNTEAFF
>-|-|TRBV7-9|TRBJ2-1
TGTGCCAGCAGCTTCCAGCAGCTGGCTGAGCAGTTCTTC
CASSFQQLAEQFF
>-|-|TRBV19|TRBJ2-7
TGTGCCAGTAGTATAGGACCCCGCCACGAGCAGTACTTC
CASSIGPRHEQYF
>-|few|TRBV28|TRBJ2-2
TGTGCCAGCAGCTTACACTCCAACCCTCCAGAGCTGTTTTTT
CASSLHSNPPELFF
>-|-|TRBV5-6|TRBJ2-7
TGTGCCAGCAGCTTTACTAGGAACGAGCAGTACTTC
CASSFTRNEQYF
>TRBD1|-|TRBV5-4|TRBJ2-7
TGTGCCAGCAGCCTTCCGGGACAGGGGGCTGGCGAGCAGTACTTC
CASSLPGQGAGEQYF
>-|-|TRBV27|TRBJ2-7
TGTGCCAGCAGTTTCTACCAGGGGCCCTACGAGCAGTACTTC
CASSFYQGPYEQYF
>-|-|TRBV6-1|TRBJ2-3
TGTGCCAGCAGTCCTAACACAGATACGCAGTATTTT
CASSPNTDTQYF
>-|once|TRBV5-1|TRBJ1-2
TGCGCCAGCAGCTCGGGACTCAATGACTACACCTTC
CASSSGLNDYTF
>-|-|TRBV4-1|TRBJ2-3
TGCGCCAGCAGCCAAGTACCCGCAGCCCCAGATACGCAGTATTTT
CASSQVPAAPDTQYF
>-|-|TRBV7-8|TRBJ1-5
TGTGCCAGCAGCTTCTGGGTTGGACAGCCCCAGCATTTT
CASSFWVGQPQHF
>-|once|TRBV19|TRBJ1-5
TGTGCCAGTAGTAGCACAGGGCTCGACCGTAGCAATCAGCCCCAGCATTTT
CASSSTGLDRSNQPQHF
>TRBD2|-|TRBV6-1|TRBJ2-7
TGTGCCAGCGGCTGGACTAGCGGCTACGAGCAGTACTTC
CASGWTSGYEQYF
>-|-|TRBV13|TRBJ1-1
TGTGCCAGCAGCACCTTACGGGGGGAAGCTTTCTTT
CASSTLRGEAFF
>TRBD1|-|TRBV28|TRBJ2-1
TGTGCCAGCAGGACGACAGGGAGCTCCTACAATGAGCAGTTCTTC
CASRTTGSSYNEQFF
>-|-|TRBV27|TRBJ2-7
TGTGCCAGCAGTTTAGGGACGGCCCCCTACGAGCAGTACTTC
CASSLGTAPYEQYF
>-|-|TRBV7-6|TRBJ2-7
TGTGCCAGCAGCTTAGCTCGACAAGACGAGCAGTACTTC
CASSLARQDEQYF
>-|-|TRBV29-1|TRBJ2-7
TGCAGCGTTAAGAGAAGGATTCGTCGGGACACTTCCTACGAGCAGTACTTC
CSVKRRIRRDTSYEQYF
>-|-|TRBV7-9|TRBJ1-2
TGTGCCAGCAGCTCATCAGAAGGCTATGGCTACACCTTC
CASSSSEGYGYTF
>TRBD2|-|TRBV27|TRBJ2-5
TGTGCCAGCAGTCAAGGGACTAGCGGGTCTGTGGAGACCCAGTACTTC
CASSQGTSGSVETQYF
>-|-|TRBV6-5|TRBJ2-1
TGTGCCAGCATGGGGCTACGAGGTGCCTACAATGAGCAGTTCTTC
CASMGLRGAYNEQFF
>-|-|TRBV27|TRBJ1-2
TGTGCCAGCAGTTTCTACCCAGGGGTTGACTACACCTTC
CASSFYPGVDYTF
>TRBD2|-|TRBV7-8|TRBJ2-7
TGTGCCACCACTCTAGCGGGATTCTACGAGCAGTACTTC
CATTLAGFYEQYF